This is a list of T cell receptor beta chains from one sample in a study of T cells in Graves' hyperthyroidism and ophthalmopathy. TCRdb recomputed calls from the multiplex PCR reads with MiXCR, one row per CDR3 protein. Of a few hundred thousand distinct CDR3 sequences in the sample, less than 20% were seen once. Sequencing was carried out using blood. Every receptor here comes from a woman aged 18-29 years with Graves' hyperthyroidism. The CDR3 runs from the conserved cysteine through the conserved F or W. The D gene is left open where the match is weak. Size is stated for part of the rows, as once, few or many counts, or as a class when the clone is expanded.

NA	TRBV20-1	TRBJ2-7	TRBD1	TGCAGTGCCCCCAACGAGGACAGGGCGTACTCCGAGCAGTACTTC	CSAPNEDRAYSEQYF
few	TRBV20-1	TRBJ2-5	TRBD1	TGCAGTGCCGGACGACGAGGGGGCGCGATACAGACCCAGTACTTC	CSAGRRGGAIQTQYF
few	TRBV5-1	TRBJ2-7	NA	TGCGCCAGCAGCCCGACCGGGGATACGGGAGAGCAGTACTTC	CASSPTGDTGEQYF
few	TRBV12-3/TRBV12-4	TRBJ2-1	NA	TGTGCCAGCAGTTTATGGTACAATGAGCAGTTCTTC	CASSLWYNEQFF
few	TRBV20-1	TRBJ1-5	TRBD1	TGCAGTGCTGACTCAGGACAGGCCGATTATAGCAATCAGCCCCAGCATTTT	CSADSGQADYSNQPQHF
NA	TRBV5-1	TRBJ2-3	NA	TGCGCCAGCAATCCCAGGGGAAGCACAGATACGCAGTATTTT	CASNPRGSTDTQYF
many	TRBV28	TRBJ2-1	TRBD2	TGTGCCAGCAGTTTCCGGAGACTAGCGGGAGGAATTTTATACAATGAGCAGTTCTTC	CASSFRRLAGGILYNEQFF
NA	TRBV24-1	TRBJ2-1	TRBD2	TGTGCCACCAGTGATTTGGCTAGCGGGGGGGCAGGTGAGCAGTTCTTC	CATSDLASGGAGEQFF
many	TRBV10-3	TRBJ2-5	TRBD1	TGTGCCATCAGTGAGAGTGGCAGGGGGCGCCGAAGGACCCAGTACTTC	CAISESGRGRRRTQYF
NA	TRBV5-5	TRBJ2-7	NA	TGTGCCAGCAGCTTAACAGGGTCCCACGAGCAGAACTTC	CASSLTGSHEQNF
NA	TRBV5-1	TRBJ2-3	NA	TGCGCCAGCAGCCCCTCTATGGCAGATACGCAGTATTTT	CASSPSMADTQYF
NA	TRBV5-5	TRBJ2-7	NA	TGTGCCAGCAGCTTTAGGGGAAGTGGTACCTACGAGCAGTACTTC	CASSFRGSGTYEQYF
many	TRBV18	TRBJ2-2	TRBD1	TGTGCCAGCTCACGGGACAGGGGGGACACCGGGGAGCTGTTTTTT	CASSRDRGDTGELFF
few	TRBV12-3/TRBV12-4	TRBJ2-7	TRBD1	TGTGCCAGCAGTTGGGGAGACAGGGCCTACGAGCAGTACTTC	CASSWGDRAYEQYF